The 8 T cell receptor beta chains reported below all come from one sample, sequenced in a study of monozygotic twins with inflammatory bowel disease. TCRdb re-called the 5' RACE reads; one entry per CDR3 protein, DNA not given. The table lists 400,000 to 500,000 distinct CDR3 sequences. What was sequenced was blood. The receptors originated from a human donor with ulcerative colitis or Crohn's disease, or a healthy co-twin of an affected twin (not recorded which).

The chain's CDR3 is CASSSDPRYTEAFF. The rearrangement links TRBV11-2 to TRBJ1-1. In germline, CDR1 is SGHAT, CDR2 FQNNGV. This CDR3 is 14 amino acids long. The whole variable domain, filled in from reference TRBV11-2 and TRBJ1-1, reads EAGVAQSPRYKIIEKRQSVAFWCNPISGHATLYWYQQILGQGPKLLIQFQNNGVVDDSQLPKDRFSAERLKGVDSTLKIQPAKLEDSAVYLCASSSDPRYTEAFFGQGTRLTVV.

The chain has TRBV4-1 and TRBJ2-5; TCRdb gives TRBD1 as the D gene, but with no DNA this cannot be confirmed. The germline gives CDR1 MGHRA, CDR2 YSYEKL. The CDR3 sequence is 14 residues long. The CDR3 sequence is CASSPGQALWTQYF.

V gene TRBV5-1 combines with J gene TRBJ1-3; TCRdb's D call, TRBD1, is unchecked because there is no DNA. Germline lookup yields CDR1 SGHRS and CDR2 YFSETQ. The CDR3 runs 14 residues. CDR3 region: CASSLEQGGNTIYF.

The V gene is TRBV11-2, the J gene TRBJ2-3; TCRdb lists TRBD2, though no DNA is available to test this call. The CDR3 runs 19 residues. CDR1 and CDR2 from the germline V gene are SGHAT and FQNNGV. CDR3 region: CASSLGWGLLAGDEDTQYF.

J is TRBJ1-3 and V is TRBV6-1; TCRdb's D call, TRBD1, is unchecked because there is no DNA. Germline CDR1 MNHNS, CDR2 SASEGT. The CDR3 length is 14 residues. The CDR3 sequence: CASRGTVSGNTIYF.

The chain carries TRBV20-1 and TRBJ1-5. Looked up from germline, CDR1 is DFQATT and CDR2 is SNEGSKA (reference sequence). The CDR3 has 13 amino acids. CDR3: CSARIGSNQPQHF.

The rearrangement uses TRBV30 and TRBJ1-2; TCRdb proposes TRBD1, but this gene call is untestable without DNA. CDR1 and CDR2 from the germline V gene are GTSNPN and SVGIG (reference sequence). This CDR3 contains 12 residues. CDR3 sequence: CAWSGDRYGYTF.

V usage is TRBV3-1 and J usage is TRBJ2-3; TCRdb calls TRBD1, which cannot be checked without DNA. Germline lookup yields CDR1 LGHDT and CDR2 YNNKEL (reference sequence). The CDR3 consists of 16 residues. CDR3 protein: CASSPPWGGATDTQYF.